The 14 T cell receptor beta chains below come from one sample, sequenced in a study of blood T cell repertoires in COVID-19. Data came from immunoSEQ multiplex PCR; TCRdb stores just in-frame clones and leaves some out. Of over 300,000 clones listed, more than 80% are singletons. Sequencing used peripheral blood. These receptors came from a man younger than 30 who had recovered from COVID-19.

The chain recombines TRBV5-1 with TRBJ2-7; 11 bases line up with TRBD1. V dropped 4 bases and J dropped 7; count of bases not matched to a gene: 4. This CDR3 has 13 amino acids. From germline, CDR1 is SGHRS and CDR2 YFSETQ. This CDR3 reads CASSGGTGGEQYF. CDR3 DNA: TGCGCCAGCAGCGGGGGGACAGGGGGTGAGCAGTACTTC.

The V call is TRBV3-1 (or the pseudogene TRBV3-2), the J call TRBJ2-3; TRBD2 agrees at 10 bases. The CDR3 extends over 19 amino acids. The junction had 15 bases not matched to a gene; V was cut back by 2 bases and J by 4 bases. Germline CDR1 is LGHDT and CDR2 is YNNKEL (reference sequence). CDR3 nucleotide sequence: TGTGCCAGCAGCCAACACACTCGCCCGGGACTAGCGAGCCCAGATACGCAGTATTTT. Protein sequence: CASSQHTRPGLASPDTQYF.

The CDR3 reads CASSQGANTGELFF. The CDR3 coding sequence is TGCGCCAGCAGCCAAGGCGCGAACACCGGGGAGCTGTTTTTT. The chain joins TRBV4-1 to TRBJ2-2, with no clear D. Germline CDR1 MGHRA, CDR2 YSYEKL. The V gene lost 1 base and the J gene lost 0 bases, with 3 bases spanning the gap. This CDR3 is 14 amino acids long.

The chain is built from TRBV5-6 and TRBJ2-2, with 8 bases identical to TRBD1. The J segment lost 2 bases and the V segment lost 2 bases, leaving 2 bases of the junction unmatched. CDR3 length: 15 residues. Per the germline V gene, CDR1 is SGHDT and CDR2 is YYEEEE. The CDR3 DNA reads as TGTGCCAGCAGCTTTGCAGGGGGCAACACCGGGGAGCTGTTTTTT. The encoded protein is CASSFAGGNTGELFF.

This rearrangement joins TRBV7-9 to TRBJ1-1; D is uncertain. V was pared by 1 base and J by 2 bases, with 8 bases between. The CDR3 runs to 14 residues. In germline, CDR1 is SEHNR, CDR2 FQNEAQ (reference sequence). This CDR3 is CASSLEQPNTEAFF. In DNA form, the CDR3 reads TGTGCCAGCAGCTTAGAACAGCCTAACACTGAAGCTTTCTTT.

The rearrangement uses TRBV6-2 or TRBV6-3 and TRBJ2-1, with 10 bases aligning to TRBD2. There are 16 residues in the CDR3. Germline CDR1 reads MNHEY; CDR2 reads SVGEGT. V was pared by 6 bases and J by 4 bases, with 9 bases of the junction left unmatched. The CDR3 DNA reads as TGTGCCAGCAGCCCCGAGCGGGGGGGGATTTACAATGAGCAGTTCTTC. Its protein is CASSPERGGIYNEQFF.

This clone was seen once. The V gene is TRBV5-4, the J gene TRBJ2-3; TRBD1 matches at 7 bases. The CDR3 is made up of 15 amino acids. The V gene end was trimmed by 2 bases and the J gene end by 4 bases; junction bases not matched to a gene: 7. CDR1 is SGHNT, CDR2 YYREEE, per germline (reference sequence). CDR3 sequence (DNA): TGTGCCAGCAGCTTCCTTACAGGGGATTCAGATACGCAGTATTTT. Its protein is CASSFLTGDSDTQYF.

The chain has TRBV6-6 and TRBJ2-2, with D perhaps matching TRBD1 (6 bases). The CDR3 spans 16 residues. The V end was cut by 7 bases, the J end by 0 bases, with 15 bases between. From germline, CDR1 is MNHNY and CDR2 SVGAGI (reference sequence). DNA for the CDR3: TGTGCCAGCACTATGCAGGGGCCCTCGAACACCGGGGAGCTGTTTTTT. Amino acid sequence: CASTMQGPSNTGELFF.

The J gene is TRBJ2-1, the V gene TRBV24-1; weak D call: TRBD1 (7 bases). Trimming left V 3 bases short and J 7 bases short, with 15 bases between. Germline-derived CDR1 and CDR2 are KGHDR and SFDVKD. CDR3 length: 15 residues. CDR3 region: CATSDPRQGGNEQFF. In nucleotides, the CDR3 is TGTGCCACCAGTGATCCGAGGCAGGGGGGAAATGAGCAGTTCTTC.

The chain carries TRBV2 and TRBJ1-1; D gene uncertain. Trimming stripped 2 bases from V and 3 bases from J, with 7 bases between. The V gene's germline CDR1 is SNHLY and CDR2 FYNNEI. This CDR3 comprises 13 residues. CDR3: CASSEFRDTEAFF. In DNA form, the CDR3 reads TGTGCCAGCAGTGAATTTCGGGACACTGAAGCTTTCTTT.

The V gene is TRBV12-3 or TRBV12-4, the J gene TRBJ2-7, with 7 bases identical to TRBD1. V was clipped by 2 bases and J by 9 bases; unmatched bases: 4. There are 12 residues in the CDR3. The CDR3 sequence is CASSLKGAGQYF. Written as DNA, the CDR3 is TGTGCCAGCAGTTTAAAGGGGGCCGGGCAGTACTTC.

The chain couples TRBV29-1 to TRBJ1-2, with D possibly matching TRBD1 (6 bases). The V gene lost 4 bases and the J gene lost 0 bases, with 15 bases spanning the gap. Germline lookup yields CDR1 SQVTM and CDR2 ANQGSEA. This CDR3 region has 15 residues. The CDR3 DNA sequence: TGCAGCGTTGTTGCCCCAGGACAGCCTAACTATGGCTACACCTTC. Its protein product is CSVVAPGQPNYGYTF.

The chain combines TRBV5-6 with TRBJ1-2; D is possibly TRBD1 (6 bases). The germline V and J ends were trimmed by 4 bases and 4 bases, with 20 bases remaining between them. Germline CDR1 and CDR2: SGHDT and YYEEEE. This CDR3 has 16 residues. CDR3 region: CASSTDRLKGLYGYTF. CDR3 sequence (DNA): TGTGCCAGCAGCACAGACAGGCTCAAGGGGCTCTATGGCTACACCTTC. The variable domain in full, completed from reference TRBV5-6 and TRBJ1-2, reads DAGVTQSPTHLIKTRGQQVTLRCSPKSGHDTVSWYQQALGQGPQFIFQYYEEEERQRGNFPDRFSGHQFPNYSSELNVNALLLGDSALYLCASSTDRLKGLYGYTFGSGTRLTVV.

The genes are TRBV5-6 and TRBJ2-7, with D tentatively TRBD1 (6 bases). CDR3 length: 14 amino acids. Germline loops: CDR1 SGHDT, CDR2 YYEEEE. The V and J ends lost 3 bases and 2 bases respectively, with 12 bases between them. The CDR3, as DNA: TGTGCCAGCAGCTCAAGACAGGCAGCCTACGAGCAGTACTTC. Its translation is CASSSRQAAYEQYF.